This TCR beta chain was profiled in a study of blood T cells in healthy people across ages. The germline V gene has CDR1 SQVTM and CDR2 ANQGSEA. The CDR3 has 12 amino acids. Every donor provided around 9.5 milliliters of peripheral blood. Each sample gave at least 6.5 million isolated PBMCs. As regards this clonotype: Its antigen is still unknown.

PCR was performed a second time for roughly 7 to 12 cycles using a sample-barcoded 5' primer and a J-beta primer mix. A tag from a template-switch adaptor with 12 random nucleotides marked each cDNA molecule. MiXCR, run by TCRdb on the 5' RACE reads, gives a single entry per CDR3 protein. In the table there are 850,000 to 1,300,000 distinct CDR3 sequences, more than 35% of which are singletons. Notes on the study in general: Correlation between TCR beta diversity and naive T cell percentage was strong.

The sequencing input was blood. This sequence joins TRBV29-1 and TRBJ2-5; 7 bases agree with TRBD1. The DNA end favors TRBJ2-7, so the J call may be wrong. This receptor was identified in a woman aged 55-70 years in good health. For the CDR3, the DNA is TGCAGCGGGACGACAGGGTCCCGCGAGCAGTACTTC. Amino acids: CSGTTGSREQYF.